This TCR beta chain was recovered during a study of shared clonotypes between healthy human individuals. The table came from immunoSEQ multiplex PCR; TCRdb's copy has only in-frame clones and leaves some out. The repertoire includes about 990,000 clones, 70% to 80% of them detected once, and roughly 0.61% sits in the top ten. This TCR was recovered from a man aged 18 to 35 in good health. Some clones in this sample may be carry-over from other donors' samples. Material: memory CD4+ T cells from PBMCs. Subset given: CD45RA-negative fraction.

CDR3 nucleotides: TGCGCCAGCAGCTTGGTTGGGACAGGCTCCTACGAGCAGTACTTC. Protein: CASSLVGTGSYEQYF. The chain employs TRBV5-1 and TRBJ2-7, with 8 nucleotides matching TRBD1. This CDR3 is 15 amino acids long. After removal of 0 bases from V and 0 bases from J, the junction contained 2 bases not matched to a gene. Looked up from germline, CDR1 is SGHRS and CDR2 is YFSETQ.